The clone carrying this T cell receptor beta chain was detected many times. Its target is unknown. This specimen comes from a study of CD8 T cells in ankylosing spondylitis. Overall study findings and caveats: There was reportedly significant enrichment of clones that were disease-linked in matched ankylosing spondylitis synovial fluid.

The germline V and J ends were trimmed by 0 bases and 0 bases, with 10 bases remaining between them. The CDR3 spans 15 residues. Germline V gene sequence: CDR1 SGDLS, CDR2 YYNGEE. Quantitative molecular-barcoded 5'-RACE generated the TCR beta libraries. TCRdb independently ran MiXCR on the 5' RACE reads; one entry per CDR3 protein. The table has some 130,000 distinct CDR3 sequences, approximately 13% seen once; the top ten hold approximately 3.1%. The sequencing sample was made of blood, either unsorted or a sorted T cell fraction (not recorded which). This sequence was found in a female donor with ankylosing spondylitis or in good health (not recorded which). This chain joins TRBV9 and TRBJ2-7; D unresolved. The CDR3 region is CASSVGPVYSYEQYF. The CDR3 nucleotides read TGTGCCAGCAGCGTAGGGCCCGTATACTCCTACGAGCAGTACTTC.